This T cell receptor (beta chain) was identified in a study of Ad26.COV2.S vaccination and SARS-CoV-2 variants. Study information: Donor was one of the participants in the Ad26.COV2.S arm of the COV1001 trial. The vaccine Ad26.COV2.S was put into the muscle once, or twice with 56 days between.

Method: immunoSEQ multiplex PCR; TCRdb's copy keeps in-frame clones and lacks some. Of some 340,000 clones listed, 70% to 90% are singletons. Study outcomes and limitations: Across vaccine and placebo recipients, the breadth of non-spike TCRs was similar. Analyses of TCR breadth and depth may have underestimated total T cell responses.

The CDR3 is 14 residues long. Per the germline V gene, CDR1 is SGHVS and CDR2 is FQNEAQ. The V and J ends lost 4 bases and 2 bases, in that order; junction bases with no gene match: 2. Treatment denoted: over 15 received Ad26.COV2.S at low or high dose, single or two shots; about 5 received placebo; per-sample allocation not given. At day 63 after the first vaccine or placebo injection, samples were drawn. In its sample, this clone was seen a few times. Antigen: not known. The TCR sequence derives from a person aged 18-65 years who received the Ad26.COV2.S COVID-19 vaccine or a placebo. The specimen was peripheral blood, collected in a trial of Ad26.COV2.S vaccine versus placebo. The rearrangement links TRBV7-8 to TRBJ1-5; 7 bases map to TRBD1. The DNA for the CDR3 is TGTGCCAGCAGCTCAGACAGGGGCAATCAGCCCCAGCATTTT. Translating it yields CASSSDRGNQPQHF.